This paragraph covers one TCR beta chain sequence. The data stem from a study of technical replicates of blood from several donors. Assay used: immunoSEQ multiplex PCR; TCRdb lists only in-frame clones, some missing. The profile shows roughly 70,000 clones, approximately 94% of them singletons. The germline CDR1 and CDR2 sequences are SGHTA and FQGNSA. This CDR3 has 13 residues. Trimming took off 1 base at V and 8 bases at J, with 11 bases between the two ends. This receptor was identified in a human donor in good health. The chain joins TRBV7-2 to TRBJ1-2; D is uncertain. The sequenced material came from T cells isolated from PBMCs. CDR3 sequence (DNA): TGTGCCAGCAGCTTAGGGGCGGGGAACGGCTACACCTTC. It encodes CASSLGAGNGYTF.